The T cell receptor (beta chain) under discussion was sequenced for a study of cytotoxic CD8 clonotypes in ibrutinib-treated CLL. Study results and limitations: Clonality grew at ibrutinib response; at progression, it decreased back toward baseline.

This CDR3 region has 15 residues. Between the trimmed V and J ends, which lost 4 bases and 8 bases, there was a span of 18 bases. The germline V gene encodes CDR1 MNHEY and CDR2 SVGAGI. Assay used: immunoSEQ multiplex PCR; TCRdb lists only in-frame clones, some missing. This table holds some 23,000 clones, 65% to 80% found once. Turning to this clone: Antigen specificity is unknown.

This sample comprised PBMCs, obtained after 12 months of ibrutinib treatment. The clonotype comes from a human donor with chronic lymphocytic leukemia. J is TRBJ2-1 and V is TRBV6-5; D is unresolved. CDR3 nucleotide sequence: TGTGCCAGCAGTTCCTCTATACGGGTTGGCGATGAGCAGTTCTTC. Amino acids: CASSSSIRVGDEQFF.